These T cell receptor beta chains were read from a single sample in a study of cytomegalovirus exposure and HLA in healthy donors. TCRdb's copy holds only in-frame clones and misses some; the assay was immunoSEQ multiplex PCR. This sample has around 220,000 clones; around nine tenths occur once, and the top ten carry 2.9%. The specimen was PBMCs. These receptors originate from a woman in her late teens or twenties in good health and CMV-seronegative. Both conserved end residues are part of each CDR3. A D gene is named only where the DNA matches it firmly. Clone size is not always given. Where it is, it says once, few, many or a class for expanded clones.

J gene	D gene	V gene	clone size	CDR3 DNA	CDR3 protein
TRBJ1-2	.	TRBV14	.	TGTGCCAGCAGTCCCGATACCCAGGGCCTGAACTATGGCTACACCTTC	CASSPDTQGLNYGYTF
TRBJ2-1	.	TRBV9	.	TGTGCCAGCAGCTTCCGGACCCTCTCTAAGGGGTACAATGAGCAGTTCTTC	CASSFRTLSKGYNEQFF
TRBJ2-2	TRBD1	TRBV6-4	.	TGTGCCAGCAGTGACTCGACAGGGCCCGGGGAGCTGTTTTTT	CASSDSTGPGELFF
TRBJ1-2	.	TRBV6-5	few	TGTGCCAGCAGTCCCCTCTGGGGGGACTATGGCTACACCTTC	CASSPLWGDYGYTF
TRBJ1-2	TRBD1	TRBV27	.	TGTGCCAGCAGTTGGGGACAGGGCTATGGCTACACCTTC	CASSWGQGYGYTF
TRBJ1-3	.	TRBV5-1	once	TGCGCCAGCAGCCAAGACAGGAGTACTGGAAACACCATATATTTT	CASSQDRSTGNTIYF
TRBJ1-1	TRBD1	TRBV30	.	TGTGCCTGGAGCCAGCAATCAGGGGGTGAAGCTTTCTTT	CAWSQQSGGEAFF
TRBJ2-1	.	TRBV13	.	TGTGCCAGCAGCTTAAGCCCAGTTGTTGGAGAATACAATGAGCAGTTCTTC	CASSLSPVVGEYNEQFF
TRBJ2-6	.	TRBV10-2	.	TGCGCCAGCAATACGGTGTCGGGGGAGACCACCTCTGGGGCCAACGTCCTGACTTTC	CASNTVSGETTSGANVLTF
TRBJ2-4	TRBD1	TRBV29-1	many	TGCAGCGTTGATCCCGGGACAGGGGGAAACATTCAGTACTTC	CSVDPGTGGNIQYF
TRBJ1-2	.	TRBV19	.	TGTGCCAGTAGACGGGGAGTGGGGGGCTATGGCTACACCTTC	CASRRGVGGYGYTF